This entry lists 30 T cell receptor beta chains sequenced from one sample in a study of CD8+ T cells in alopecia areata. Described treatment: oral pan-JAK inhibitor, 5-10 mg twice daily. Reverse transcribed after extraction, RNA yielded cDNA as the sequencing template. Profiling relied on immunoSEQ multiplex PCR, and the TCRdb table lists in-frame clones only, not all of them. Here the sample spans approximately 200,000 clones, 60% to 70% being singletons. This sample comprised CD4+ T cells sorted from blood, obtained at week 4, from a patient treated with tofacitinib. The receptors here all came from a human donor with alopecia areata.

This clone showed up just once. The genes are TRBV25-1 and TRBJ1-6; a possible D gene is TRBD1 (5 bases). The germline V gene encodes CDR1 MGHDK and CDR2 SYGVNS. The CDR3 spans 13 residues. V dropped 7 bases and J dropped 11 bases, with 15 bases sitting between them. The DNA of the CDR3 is TGTGCCAGCACCCCGGGGGGGGGTACACCCCTCCACTTT. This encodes CASTPGGGTPLHF.

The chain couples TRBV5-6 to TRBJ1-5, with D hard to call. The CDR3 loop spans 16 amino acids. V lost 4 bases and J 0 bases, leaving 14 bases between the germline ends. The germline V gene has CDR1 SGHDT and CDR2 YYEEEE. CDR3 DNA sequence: TGTGCCAGCAGCGCGGCGGGTACGTATAGCAATCAGCCCCAGCATTTT. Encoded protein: CASSAAGTYSNQPQHF.

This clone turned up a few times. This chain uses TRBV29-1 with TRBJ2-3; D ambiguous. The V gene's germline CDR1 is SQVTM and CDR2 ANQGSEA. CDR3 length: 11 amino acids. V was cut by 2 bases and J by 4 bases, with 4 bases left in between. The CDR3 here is CSVERSDTQYF. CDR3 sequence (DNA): TGCAGCGTTGAACGGTCAGATACGCAGTATTTT.

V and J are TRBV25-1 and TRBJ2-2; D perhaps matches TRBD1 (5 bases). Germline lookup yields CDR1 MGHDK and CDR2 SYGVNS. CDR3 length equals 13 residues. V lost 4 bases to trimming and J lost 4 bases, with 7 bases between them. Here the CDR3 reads CASSGRGTGELFF. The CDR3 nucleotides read TGTGCCAGCAGTGGAAGGGGCACCGGGGAGCTGTTTTTT.

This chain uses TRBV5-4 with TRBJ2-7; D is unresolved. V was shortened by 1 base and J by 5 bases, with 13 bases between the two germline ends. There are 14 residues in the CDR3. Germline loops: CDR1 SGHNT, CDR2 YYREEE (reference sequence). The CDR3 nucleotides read TGTGCCAGCAGCTTGTGGGCTAGTAGGGACGAGCAGTACTTC. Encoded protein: CASSLWASRDEQYF.

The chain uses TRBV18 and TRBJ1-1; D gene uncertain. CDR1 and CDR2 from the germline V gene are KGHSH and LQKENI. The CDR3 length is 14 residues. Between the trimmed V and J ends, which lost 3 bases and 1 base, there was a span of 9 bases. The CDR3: CASSPDQENTEAFF. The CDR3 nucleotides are TGTGCCAGCTCACCGGATCAGGAGAACACTGAAGCTTTCTTT.

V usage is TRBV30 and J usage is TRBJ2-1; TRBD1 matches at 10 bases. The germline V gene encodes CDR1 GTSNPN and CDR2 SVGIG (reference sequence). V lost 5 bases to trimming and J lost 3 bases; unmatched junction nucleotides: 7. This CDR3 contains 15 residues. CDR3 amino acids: CAWRPGQGNYNEQFF. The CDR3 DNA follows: TGTGCCTGGCGCCCGGGACAGGGGAACTACAATGAGCAGTTCTTC.

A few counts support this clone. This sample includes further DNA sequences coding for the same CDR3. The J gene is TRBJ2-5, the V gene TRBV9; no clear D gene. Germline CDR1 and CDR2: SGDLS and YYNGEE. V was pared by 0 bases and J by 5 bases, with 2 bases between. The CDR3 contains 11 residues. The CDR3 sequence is CASSVEETQYF. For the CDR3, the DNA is TGTGCCAGCAGCGTAGAGGAGACCCAGTACTTC.

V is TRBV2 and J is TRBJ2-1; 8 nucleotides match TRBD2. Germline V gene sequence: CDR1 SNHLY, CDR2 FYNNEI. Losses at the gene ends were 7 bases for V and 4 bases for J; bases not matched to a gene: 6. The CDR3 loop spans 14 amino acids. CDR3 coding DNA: TGTGCCAGCAACTGGGCGGGGGGTTACAATGAGCAGTTCTTC. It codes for CASNWAGGYNEQFF. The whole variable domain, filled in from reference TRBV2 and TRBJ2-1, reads EPEVTQTPSHQVTQMGQEVILRCVPISNHLYFYWYRQILGQKVEFLVSFYNNEISEKSEIFDDQFSVERPDGSNFTLKIRSTKLEDSAMYFCASNWAGGYNEQFFGPGTRLTVL.

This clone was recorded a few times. CDR3 coding DNA: TGTGCCAGCAGCGACAGGGGGCTTACTGAAGCTTTCTTT. Its protein product is CASSDRGLTEAFF. This chain joins TRBV6-6 and TRBJ1-1; 10 bases map to TRBD1. This CDR3 has 13 amino acids. V trimming: 6 bases; J trimming: 5 bases; junction bases outside the gene matches: 3. Per the germline V gene, CDR1 is MNHNY and CDR2 is SVGAGI (reference sequence).

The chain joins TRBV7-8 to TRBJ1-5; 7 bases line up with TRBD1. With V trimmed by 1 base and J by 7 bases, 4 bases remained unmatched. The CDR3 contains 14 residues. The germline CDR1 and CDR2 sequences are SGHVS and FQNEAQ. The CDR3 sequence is CASSLVRGRQPQHF. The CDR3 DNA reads TGTGCCAGCAGCTTAGTGAGGGGGCGGCAGCCCCAGCATTTT.

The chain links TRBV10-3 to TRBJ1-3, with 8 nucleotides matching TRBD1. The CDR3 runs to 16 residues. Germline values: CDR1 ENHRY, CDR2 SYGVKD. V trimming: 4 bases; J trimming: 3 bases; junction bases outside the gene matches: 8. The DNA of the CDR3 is TGTGCCATCAGTGGAAATTCAGGGGGCCTTGGAAACACCATATATTTT. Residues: CAISGNSGGLGNTIYF.

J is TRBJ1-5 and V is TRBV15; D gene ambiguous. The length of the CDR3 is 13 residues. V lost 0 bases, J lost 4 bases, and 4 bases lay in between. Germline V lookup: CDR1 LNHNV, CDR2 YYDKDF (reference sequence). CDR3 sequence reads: CATSRDLNQPQHF. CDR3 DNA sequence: TGTGCCACCAGCAGAGATCTGAATCAGCCCCAGCATTTT.

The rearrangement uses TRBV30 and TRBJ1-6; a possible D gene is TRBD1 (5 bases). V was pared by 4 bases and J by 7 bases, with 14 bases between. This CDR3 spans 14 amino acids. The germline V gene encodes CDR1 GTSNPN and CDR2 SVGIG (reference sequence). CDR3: CAWTWGRLNSPLHF. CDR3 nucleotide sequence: TGTGCCTGGACTTGGGGACGGTTAAATTCACCCCTCCACTTT.

The DNA for the CDR3 is TGTGCCTGGGACAGGGGGCGCAACTACAATGAGCAGTTCTTC. Its translation is CAWDRGRNYNEQFF. This chain connects TRBV30 to TRBJ2-1; 10 bases align to TRBD1. V lost 5 bases, J lost 3 bases, and 4 bases stayed unmatched. Per the germline V gene, CDR1 is GTSNPN and CDR2 is SVGIG (reference sequence). The CDR3 runs 14 residues. The full variable domain, with the rest looked up from reference TRBV30 and TRBJ2-1, is SQTIHQWPATLVQPVGSPLSLECTVEGTSNPNLYWYRQAAGRGLQLLFYSVGIGQISSEVPQNLSASRPQDRQFILSSKKLLLSDSGFYLCAWDRGRNYNEQFFGPGTRLTVL.

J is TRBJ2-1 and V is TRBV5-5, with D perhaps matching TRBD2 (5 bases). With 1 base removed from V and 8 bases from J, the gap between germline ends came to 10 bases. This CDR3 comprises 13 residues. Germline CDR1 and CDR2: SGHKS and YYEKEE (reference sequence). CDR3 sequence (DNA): TGTGCCAGCAGCTTGCGTTCCGGGGATGAGCAGTTCTTC. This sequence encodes CASSLRSGDEQFF.

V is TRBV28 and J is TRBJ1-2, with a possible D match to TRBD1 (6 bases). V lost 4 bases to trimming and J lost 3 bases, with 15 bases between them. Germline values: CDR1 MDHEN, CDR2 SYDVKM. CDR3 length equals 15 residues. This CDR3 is CASSSQGSKDYGYTF. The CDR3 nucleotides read TGTGCCAGCAGTTCTCAGGGGTCCAAAGACTATGGCTACACCTTC.

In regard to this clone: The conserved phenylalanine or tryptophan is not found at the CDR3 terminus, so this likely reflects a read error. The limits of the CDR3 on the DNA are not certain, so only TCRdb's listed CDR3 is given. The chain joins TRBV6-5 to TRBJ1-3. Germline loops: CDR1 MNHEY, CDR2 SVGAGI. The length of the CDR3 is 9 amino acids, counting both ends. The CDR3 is CASNLEEEG.

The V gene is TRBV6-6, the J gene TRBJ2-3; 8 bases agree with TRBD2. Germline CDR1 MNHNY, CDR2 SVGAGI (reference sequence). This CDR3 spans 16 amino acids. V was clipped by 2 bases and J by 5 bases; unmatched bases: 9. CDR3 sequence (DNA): TGTGCCAGCAGTTACGAAGCGGGGGTTAATGGAGATACGCAGTATTTT. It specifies CASSYEAGVNGDTQYF.

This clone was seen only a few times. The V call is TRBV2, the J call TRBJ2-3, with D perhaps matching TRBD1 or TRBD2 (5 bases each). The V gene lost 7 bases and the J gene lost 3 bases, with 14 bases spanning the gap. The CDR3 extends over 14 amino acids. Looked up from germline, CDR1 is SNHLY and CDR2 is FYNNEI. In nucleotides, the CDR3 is TGTGCCAGCATAGGGAGCAGGGTGACAGATACGCAGTATTTT. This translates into CASIGSRVTDTQYF.

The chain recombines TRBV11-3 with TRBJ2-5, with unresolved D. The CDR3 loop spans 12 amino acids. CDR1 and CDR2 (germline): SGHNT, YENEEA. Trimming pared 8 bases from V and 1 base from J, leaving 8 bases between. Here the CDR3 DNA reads TGTGCCAGCGGCCAGAGCCAAGAGACCCAGTACTTC. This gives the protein CASGQSQETQYF.

The CDR3 DNA is TGTGCCAGCAGCTCCGGGACAGGGATGAACACTGAAGCTTTCTTT. This gives the protein CASSSGTGMNTEAFF. The rearrangement links TRBV5-6 to TRBJ1-1, with 9 nucleotides matching TRBD1. Germline V CDR1 and CDR2: SGHDT, YYEEEE. The CDR3 is made up of 15 amino acids. With V trimmed by 3 bases and J by 0 bases, 3 bases remained unmatched.

The CDR3 region is CASSQVGQGATKNIQYF. The CDR3 nucleotides read TGCGCCAGCAGCCAAGTGGGACAGGGGGCGACCAAAAACATTCAGTACTTC. The V and J genes are TRBV4-1 and TRBJ2-4, with 12 positions matching TRBD1. Trimming took 1 base from V and 2 from J; bases not matched to a gene: 3. The length of the CDR3 is 17 residues. From germline, CDR1 is MGHRA and CDR2 YSYEKL.

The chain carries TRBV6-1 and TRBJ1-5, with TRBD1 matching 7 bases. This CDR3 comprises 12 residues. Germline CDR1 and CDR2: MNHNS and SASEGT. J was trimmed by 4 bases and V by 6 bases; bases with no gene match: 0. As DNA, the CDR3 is TGTGCCAGCAGGGGACAGAATCAGCCCCAGCATTTT. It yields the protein CASRGQNQPQHF.

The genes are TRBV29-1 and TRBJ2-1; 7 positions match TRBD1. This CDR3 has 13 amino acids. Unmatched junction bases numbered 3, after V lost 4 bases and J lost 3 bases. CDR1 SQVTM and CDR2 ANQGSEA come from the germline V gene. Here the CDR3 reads CSVVGQFYNEQFF. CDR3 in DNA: TGCAGCGTTGTGGGACAGTTCTACAATGAGCAGTTCTTC.

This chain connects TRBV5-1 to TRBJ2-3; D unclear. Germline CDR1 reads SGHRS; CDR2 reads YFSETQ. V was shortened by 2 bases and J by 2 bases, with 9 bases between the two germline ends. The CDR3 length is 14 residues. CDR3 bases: TGCGCCAGCAGCTTTGGGATTGCCACAGATACGCAGTATTTT. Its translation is CASSFGIATDTQYF.

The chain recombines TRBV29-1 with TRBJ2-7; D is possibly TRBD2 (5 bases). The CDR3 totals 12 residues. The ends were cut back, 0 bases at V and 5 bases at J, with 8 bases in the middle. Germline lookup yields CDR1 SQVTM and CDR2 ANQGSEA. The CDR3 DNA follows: TGCAGCGTTGAAGACTCCGGGAACGAGCAGTACTTC. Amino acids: CSVEDSGNEQYF.

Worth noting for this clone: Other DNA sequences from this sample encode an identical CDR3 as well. As DNA, the CDR3 is TGTGCCAGCAGTTCACAGGGGGGTGGACAGCCCCAGCATTTT. Its protein product is CASSSQGGGQPQHF. The V gene is TRBV27, the J gene TRBJ1-5; 8 positions agree with TRBD1. Germline V CDR1 and CDR2: MNHEY, SMNVEV (reference sequence). The ends lost 4 bases at V and 7 bases at J; junction bases unmatched: 6. CDR3 size: 14 residues.

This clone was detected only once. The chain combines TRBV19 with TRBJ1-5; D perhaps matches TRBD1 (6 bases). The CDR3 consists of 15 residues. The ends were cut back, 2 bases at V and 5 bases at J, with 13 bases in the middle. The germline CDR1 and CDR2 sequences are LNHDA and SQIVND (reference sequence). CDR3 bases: TGTGCCAGTAGTATAACGCAGGGGACCTATCAGCCCCAGCATTTT. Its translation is CASSITQGTYQPQHF.

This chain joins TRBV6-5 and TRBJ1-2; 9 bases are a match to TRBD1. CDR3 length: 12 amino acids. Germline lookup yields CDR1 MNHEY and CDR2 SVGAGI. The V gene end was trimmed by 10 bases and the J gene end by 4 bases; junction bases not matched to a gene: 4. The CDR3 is CATGTGSYGYTF. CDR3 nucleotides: TGTGCCACCGGGACAGGGTCCTATGGCTACACCTTC.